These 4 T cell receptor beta chains originate from one sample sequenced in a study of T cells in Graves' hyperthyroidism and ophthalmopathy. RNA transcripts provided the source from which TCR beta CDR3 regions were amplified. When the TCR CDR3 underwent first-round RT-PCR, the HTBI primer set was used. TCRdb ran MiXCR on the multiplex PCR reads and lists one entry per CDR3 protein. The sample has about half a million distinct CDR3 sequences, 22% seen once; the top ten hold 45% to 55%. Material: blood. Receptors originate from a woman in her 70s with Graves' ophthalmopathy.

This clonotype has more than one count but fewer than ten. The chain carries TRBV28 and TRBJ1-2, with 11 bases lining up with TRBD1. CDR3 size: 14 residues. The junction had 6 bases not matched to a gene; V was cut back by 5 bases and J by 7 bases. Germline loops: CDR1 MDHEN, CDR2 SYDVKM. CDR3 nucleotides: TGTGCCAGCAGTCCAGGGGGACAGGGGGGTGGCTACACCTTC. It translates to CASSPGGQGGGYTF.

The chain employs TRBV19 and TRBJ2-1; 7 positions agree with TRBD2. Germline CDR1 is LNHDA and CDR2 is SQIVND (reference sequence). With V trimmed by 5 bases and J by 4 bases, 8 bases remained unmatched. The CDR3 loop spans 15 amino acids. CDR3 protein: CASSSVRGGYNEQFF. In DNA form, the CDR3 reads TGTGCCAGTAGTTCAGTTAGGGGAGGGTACAATGAGCAGTTCTTC.

This chain uses TRBV6-1 with TRBJ1-1; D is undetermined. Germline V CDR1 and CDR2: MNHNS, SASEGT. The CDR3 totals 13 residues. V dropped 2 bases and J dropped 5 bases, with 9 bases sitting between them. CDR3 sequence: CASSEQDGTEAFF. CDR3 DNA sequence: TGTGCCAGCAGTGAACAGGACGGGACTGAAGCTTTCTTT.

The chain combines TRBV6-1 with TRBJ1-1, with a weak D call TRBD1 (6 bases). V lost 6 bases and J 3 bases, leaving 20 bases between the germline ends. Germline loops: CDR1 MNHNS, CDR2 SASEGT. This CDR3 is built from 16 residues. The DNA of the CDR3 is TGTGCCAGCAGACGAAGCACCGGGACACATTACACTGAAGCTTTCTTT. This gives the protein CASRRSTGTHYTEAFF.